A single sample gave rise to the 19 T cell receptor beta chains below, sequenced in a study of CD8 T cells in Susac syndrome. Reverse transcription of roughly 0.45 to 1 ug RNA was carried out with random hexamers. From the immunoSEQ multiplex PCR reads, TCRdb called clonotypes with MiXCR, one entry per CDR3 protein. The sample consists of some 300,000 distinct CDR3 sequences, 70% to 90% of them appearing once. Input material: CD8+ T cells from PBMCs. The receptors derive from a human donor with multiple sclerosis.

The chain recombines TRBV4-2 with TRBJ1-1; D unresolved. This CDR3 region has 18 residues. From germline, CDR1 is LGHNA and CDR2 YNFKEQ. With 0 bases removed from V and 4 bases from J, the gap between germline ends came to 21 bases. The DNA of the CDR3 is TGTGCCAGCAGCCAAGAAGGCCCCGGTAGTGAAGGGAGCACTGAAGCTTTCTTT. Translating it yields CASSQEGPGSEGSTEAFF.

This chain connects TRBV29-1 to TRBJ2-2; TRBD2 matches 14 bases. The junction had 7 bases not matched to a gene; V was cut back by 4 bases and J by 6 bases. This CDR3 comprises 16 residues. Germline V lookup: CDR1 SQVTM, CDR2 ANQGSEA. CDR3 nucleotides: TGCAGCGTTGTCCCGAGACTAGCGGGAGGGGCCGGGGAGCTGTTTTTT. It codes for CSVVPRLAGGAGELFF.

This chain joins TRBV4-3 and TRBJ2-5, with TRBD2 matching 7 bases. Trimming at V came to 3 bases and at J to 3 bases, leaving 10 bases not matched to a gene. The CDR3 contains 16 residues. From germline, CDR1 is LGHNA and CDR2 YSLEER. The CDR3 DNA sequence: TGCGCCAGCAGCCACCCCTTCGCGGGGACTAAAGAGACCCAGTACTTC. Translation gives CASSHPFAGTKETQYF.

V gene TRBV7-2 combines with J gene TRBJ2-5; D not resolved. V was clipped by 2 bases and J by 5 bases, with 12 bases between them. CDR3 size: 14 residues. Germline V gives CDR1 SGHTA, CDR2 FQGNSA. The CDR3 sequence is CASSLPAYMETQYF. CDR3 DNA: TGTGCCAGCAGCTTACCCGCATACATGGAGACCCAGTACTTC.

The rearrangement uses TRBV20-1 and TRBJ2-1, with 9 bases fitting TRBD2. The CDR3 is 17 amino acids. V shed 4 bases, J shed 4 bases, and the junction held 14 bases outside the gene matches. Germline assignment: CDR1 DFQATT and CDR2 SNEGSKA (reference sequence). The DNA for the CDR3 is TGCAGTGCTACCCAGATTAGAAGACTAGCGGCTTACAATGAGCAGTTCTTC. This gives the protein CSATQIRRLAAYNEQFF.

The rearrangement links TRBV15 to TRBJ2-5; no clear D. The CDR3 contains 15 residues. Trimming removed 2 bases at V and 0 bases at J, with 10 bases between. In germline, CDR1 is LNHNV, CDR2 YYDKDF (reference sequence). The CDR3 sequence: CATSRTYGNQETQYF. For the CDR3, the DNA is TGTGCCACCAGCAGAACGTACGGAAACCAAGAGACCCAGTACTTC.

V gene TRBV4-3 combines with J gene TRBJ1-2, with 8 bases matching TRBD1. Trimming took 1 base from V and 2 from J; bases not matched to a gene: 3. The CDR3 has 15 residues. Germline CDR1 is LGHNA and CDR2 is YSLEER. CDR3 region: CASSQGYRGNYGYTF. As DNA, the CDR3 is TGCGCCAGCAGCCAAGGGTACAGGGGGAACTATGGCTACACCTTC.

The rearrangement joins TRBV7-8 to TRBJ2-3, with 10 bases identical to TRBD2. This CDR3 contains 16 residues. CDR1 and CDR2 from the germline V gene are SGHVS and FQNEAQ. Germline trimming cut 6 bases from V and 7 bases from J; bases unmatched to any gene: 13. CDR3 sequence reads: CASRPWTSGGINTQYF. CDR3 in DNA: TGTGCCAGCAGACCTTGGACTAGCGGTGGGATTAATACGCAGTATTTT.

The rearrangement links TRBV6-2 or TRBV6-3 to TRBJ1-1; D gene ambiguous. Trimming removed 7 bases from V and 8 bases from J, with 17 bases in between. CDR3 length: 13 residues. Looked up from germline, CDR1 is MNHEY and CDR2 is SVGEGT. The chain's CDR3 is CASNPGSTLEAFF. The CDR3 DNA reads as TGTGCCAGCAATCCGGGTTCAACCCTCGAAGCTTTCTTT.

V and J are TRBV28 and TRBJ2-1; a possible D gene is TRBD1 (5 bases). Trimming cost V 5 bases and J 2 bases, with 19 bases left between them. In germline, CDR1 is MDHEN, CDR2 SYDVKM. This CDR3 is 17 amino acids long. Here the CDR3 reads CASSPKGRVGPYNEQFF. In DNA, the CDR3 is TGTGCCAGCAGTCCGAAGGGCAGGGTTGGGCCCTACAATGAGCAGTTCTTC.

This chain uses TRBV5-4 with TRBJ1-2; TRBD1 agrees at 8 bases. V shed 3 bases and J 3 bases; nucleotides not matched to a gene: 7. Germline lookup yields CDR1 SGHNT and CDR2 YYREEE (reference sequence). The CDR3 is 15 amino acids. CDR3 loop: CASSSPGTGDYGYTF. The CDR3 nucleotides are TGTGCCAGCAGCTCCCCGGGGACAGGCGACTATGGCTACACCTTC.

The chain employs TRBV7-3 and TRBJ2-1, with 10 bases fitting TRBD1. Germline V gene data show CDR1 as SGHTA and CDR2 as FQGTGA. V shed 4 bases and J 6 bases; nucleotides not matched to a gene: 9. This CDR3 has 16 residues. This chain's CDR3 is CASSSRQGAPFNEQFF. As DNA, the CDR3 is TGTGCCAGCAGCTCCCGACAGGGGGCGCCTTTCAATGAGCAGTTCTTC.

The rearrangement joins TRBV7-9 to TRBJ2-3; TRBD2 agrees at 12 bases. The V segment lost 4 bases and the J segment 4 bases; nucleotides outside the gene matches: 6. Germline CDR1 is SEHNR and CDR2 is FQNEAQ (reference sequence). The CDR3 is 16 amino acids. The CDR3 DNA is TGTGCCAGCAGCTCGCTAGCGGGAGGGAGGGCAGATACGCAGTATTTT. It yields the protein CASSSLAGGRADTQYF.

The chain joins TRBV3-1 to TRBJ2-7; weak D call: TRBD2 (6 bases). The CDR3 sequence is 15 residues long. Looked up from germline, CDR1 is LGHDT and CDR2 is YNNKEL (reference sequence). Trimming took 4 bases from V and 3 from J, leaving 16 bases between them. For the CDR3, the DNA is TGTGCCAGCAGCCTGATTTCCGGAGGGGACTACGAGCAGTACTTC. This sequence encodes CASSLISGGDYEQYF.

This clonotype was found a few times. The chain carries TRBV18 and TRBJ2-7; 11 bases align to TRBD1. The CDR3 is 16 residues long. The V gene's germline CDR1 is KGHSH and CDR2 LQKENI. Germline trimming cut 4 bases from V and 4 bases from J; bases unmatched to any gene: 9. The CDR3 region is CASSLTPGTGGYEQYF. The CDR3 DNA reads TGTGCCAGCTCACTAACCCCCGGGACAGGGGGGTACGAGCAGTACTTC. Full variable domain (missing parts from reference TRBV18 and TRBJ2-7): NAGVMQNPRHLVRRRGQEARLRCSPMKGHSHVYWYRQLPEEGLKFMVYLQKENIIDESGMPKERFSAEFPKEGPSILRIQQVVRGDSAAYFCASSLTPGTGGYEQYFGPGTRLTVT.

The chain employs TRBV4-2 and TRBJ2-5; 7 nucleotides line up with TRBD2. J was trimmed by 2 bases and V by 1 base; bases with no gene match: 10. This CDR3 has 17 residues. Germline loops: CDR1 LGHNA, CDR2 YNFKEQ. CDR3 DNA sequence: TGTGCCAGCAGCCAAGCGGGGAGGGCCCTGGGTCAAGAGACCCAGTACTTC. Translated: CASSQAGRALGQETQYF.

The chain joins TRBV24-1 to TRBJ2-2; TRBD2 agrees at 8 bases. Germline CDR1 KGHDR, CDR2 SFDVKD. Unmatched junction bases numbered 12, after V lost 1 base and J lost 0 bases. CDR3 length: 20 amino acids. The DNA of the CDR3 is TGTGCCACCAGTGATTTTATCCGGCGGGGGGCCACACCGAACACCGGGGAGCTGTTTTTT. Translating gives CATSDFIRRGATPNTGELFF.

Only a few counts were recorded for this clonotype. The gene calls are TRBV4-1 and TRBJ1-1, with D tentatively TRBD1 (5 bases). Trimming stripped 4 bases from V and 7 bases from J, with 16 bases between. This CDR3 spans 14 amino acids. Germline assignment: CDR1 MGHRA and CDR2 YSYEKL. The CDR3 sequence: CASSPGQSYDEAFF. The CDR3 DNA sequence: TGCGCCAGCAGCCCAGGGCAGTCTTACGATGAAGCTTTCTTT.

This clonotype was seen a single time. The V and J genes are TRBV28 and TRBJ2-7; either TRBD1 or TRBD2 may supply D (5 bases each). V was shortened by 5 bases and J by 1 base, with 15 bases between the two germline ends. The CDR3 has 15 amino acids. Germline-derived CDR1 and CDR2 are MDHEN and SYDVKM. The CDR3: CASSVPGTQSYEQYF. For the CDR3, the DNA is TGTGCCAGCAGTGTACCCGGGACCCAATCCTACGAGCAGTACTTC. The full variable domain, in which reference TRBV28 and TRBJ2-7 provide the parts outside the CDR3, is DVKVTQSSRYLVKRTGEKVFLECVQDMDHENMFWYRQDPGLGLRLIYFSYDVKMKEKGDIPEGYSVSREKKERFSLILESASTNQTSMYLCASSVPGTQSYEQYFGPGTRLTVT.